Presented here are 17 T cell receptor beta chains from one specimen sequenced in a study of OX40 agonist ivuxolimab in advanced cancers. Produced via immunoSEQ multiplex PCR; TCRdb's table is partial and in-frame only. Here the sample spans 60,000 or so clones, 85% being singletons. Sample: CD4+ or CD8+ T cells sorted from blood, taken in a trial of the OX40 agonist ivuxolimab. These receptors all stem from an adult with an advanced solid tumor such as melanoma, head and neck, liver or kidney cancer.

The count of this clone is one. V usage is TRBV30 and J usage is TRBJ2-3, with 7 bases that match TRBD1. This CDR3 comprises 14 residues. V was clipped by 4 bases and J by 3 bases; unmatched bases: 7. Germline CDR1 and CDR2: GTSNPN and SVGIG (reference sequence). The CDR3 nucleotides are TGTGCCTGGAATCTCCAGGGGGTTACAGATACGCAGTATTTT. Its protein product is CAWNLQGVTDTQYF. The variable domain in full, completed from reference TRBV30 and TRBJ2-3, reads SQTIHQWPATLVQPVGSPLSLECTVEGTSNPNLYWYRQAAGRGLQLLFYSVGIGQISSEVPQNLSASRPQDRQFILSSKKLLLSDSGFYLCAWNLQGVTDTQYFGPGTRLTVL.

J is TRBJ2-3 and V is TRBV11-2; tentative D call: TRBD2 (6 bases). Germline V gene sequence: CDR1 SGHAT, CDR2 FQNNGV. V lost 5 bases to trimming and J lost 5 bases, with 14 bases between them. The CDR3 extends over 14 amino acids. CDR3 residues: CASSRGLRRDTQYF. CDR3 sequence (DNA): TGTGCCAGCAGCCGGGGACTCCGGCGAGATACGCAGTATTTT.

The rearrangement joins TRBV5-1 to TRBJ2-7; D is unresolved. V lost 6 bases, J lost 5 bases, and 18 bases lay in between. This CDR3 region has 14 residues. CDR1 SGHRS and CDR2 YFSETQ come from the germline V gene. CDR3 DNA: TGCGCCAGCACCTTCCGCGGAGCAGGCGACGAGCAGTACTTC. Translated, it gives CASTFRGAGDEQYF.

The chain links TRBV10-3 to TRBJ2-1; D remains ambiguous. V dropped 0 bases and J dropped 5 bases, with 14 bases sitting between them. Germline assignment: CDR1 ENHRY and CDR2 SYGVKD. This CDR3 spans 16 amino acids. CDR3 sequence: CAISESYRAGDNEQFF. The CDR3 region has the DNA TGTGCCATCAGTGAGTCGTACCGGGCTGGGGACAATGAGCAGTTCTTC.

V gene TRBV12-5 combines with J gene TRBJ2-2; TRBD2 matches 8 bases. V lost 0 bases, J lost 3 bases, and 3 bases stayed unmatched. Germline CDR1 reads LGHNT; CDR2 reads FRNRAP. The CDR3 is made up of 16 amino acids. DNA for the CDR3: TGTGCTAGTGGTTTGGTAGCGGGAGAGGACACCGGGGAGCTGTTTTTT. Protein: CASGLVAGEDTGELFF.

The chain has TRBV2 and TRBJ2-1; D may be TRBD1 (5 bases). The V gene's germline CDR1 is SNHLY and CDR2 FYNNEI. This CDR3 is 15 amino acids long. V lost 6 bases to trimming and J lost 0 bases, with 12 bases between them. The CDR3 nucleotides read TGTGCCAGCAGGATAGACAGTAGCTCCTACAATGAGCAGTTCTTC. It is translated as CASRIDSSSYNEQFF.

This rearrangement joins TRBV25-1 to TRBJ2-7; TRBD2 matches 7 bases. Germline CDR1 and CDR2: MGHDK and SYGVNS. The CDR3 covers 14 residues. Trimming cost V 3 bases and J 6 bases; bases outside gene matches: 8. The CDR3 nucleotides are TGTGCCAGCAGTGACGGTGGGGGAGGGGTCGAGCAGTACTTC. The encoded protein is CASSDGGGGVEQYF.

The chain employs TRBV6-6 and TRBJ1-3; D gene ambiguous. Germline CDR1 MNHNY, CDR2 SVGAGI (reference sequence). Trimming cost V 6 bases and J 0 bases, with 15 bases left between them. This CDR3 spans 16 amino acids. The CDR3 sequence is CASSPVTGPSGNTIYF. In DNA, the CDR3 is TGTGCCAGCAGCCCAGTGACCGGTCCCTCTGGAAACACCATATATTTT.

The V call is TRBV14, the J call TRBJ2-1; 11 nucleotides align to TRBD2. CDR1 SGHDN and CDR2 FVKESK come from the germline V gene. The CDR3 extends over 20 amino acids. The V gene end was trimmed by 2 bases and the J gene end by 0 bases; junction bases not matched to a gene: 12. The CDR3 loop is CASSQRIGLAGFSSYNEQFF. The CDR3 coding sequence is TGTGCCAGCAGCCAAAGGATTGGACTAGCGGGTTTCAGCTCCTACAATGAGCAGTTCTTC. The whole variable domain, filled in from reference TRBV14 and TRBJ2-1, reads EAGVTQFPSHSVIEKGQTVTLRCDPISGHDNLYWYRRVMGKEIKFLLHFVKESKQDESGMPNNRFLAERTGGTYSTLKVQPAELEDSGVYFCASSQRIGLAGFSSYNEQFFGPGTRLTVL.

Here the CDR3 DNA reads TGTGCCAGCCGGGACAGCACCTACGAGCAGTACTTC. Its translation is CASRDSTYEQYF. The V call is TRBV28, the J call TRBJ2-7; TRBD1 agrees at 7 bases. The CDR3 consists of 12 residues. Germline V gene sequence: CDR1 MDHEN, CDR2 SYDVKM. Trimming took 8 bases from V and 2 from J; bases not matched to a gene: 3.

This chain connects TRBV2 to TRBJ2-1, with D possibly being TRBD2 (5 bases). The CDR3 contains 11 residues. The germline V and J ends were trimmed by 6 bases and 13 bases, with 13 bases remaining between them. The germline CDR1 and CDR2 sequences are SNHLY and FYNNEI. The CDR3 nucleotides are TGTGCCAGCAGCGTTGACTACACCCAGTTCTTC. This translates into CASSVDYTQFF.

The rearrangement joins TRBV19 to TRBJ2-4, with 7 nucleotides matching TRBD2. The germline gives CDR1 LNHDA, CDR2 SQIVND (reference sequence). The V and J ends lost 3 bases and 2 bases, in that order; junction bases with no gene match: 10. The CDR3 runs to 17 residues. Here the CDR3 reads CASSILGAGVTKNIQYF. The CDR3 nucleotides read TGTGCCAGTAGTATTCTCGGGGCGGGAGTAACCAAAAACATTCAGTACTTC.

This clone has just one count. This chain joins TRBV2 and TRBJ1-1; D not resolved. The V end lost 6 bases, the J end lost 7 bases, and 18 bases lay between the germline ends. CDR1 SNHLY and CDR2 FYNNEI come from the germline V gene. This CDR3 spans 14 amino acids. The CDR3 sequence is CASSRWTGMNEAFF. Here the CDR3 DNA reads TGTGCCAGCAGCCGATGGACGGGAATGAATGAAGCTTTCTTT.

The CDR3 loop reads CASVGGTTSYEQYF. DNA for the CDR3: TGTGCCAGCGTCGGCGGAACGACCTCCTACGAGCAGTACTTC. V and J are TRBV28 and TRBJ2-7; D is ambiguous. The V and J ends lost 8 bases and 0 bases respectively, with 14 bases between them. The CDR3 spans 14 residues. The V gene's germline CDR1 is MDHEN and CDR2 SYDVKM.

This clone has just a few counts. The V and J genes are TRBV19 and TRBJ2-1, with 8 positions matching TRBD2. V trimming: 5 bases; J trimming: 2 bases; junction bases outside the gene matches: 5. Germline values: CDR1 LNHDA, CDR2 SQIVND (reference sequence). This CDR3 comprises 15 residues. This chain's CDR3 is CASSEAGGTYNEQFF. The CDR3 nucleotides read TGTGCCAGTAGTGAGGCGGGAGGAACCTACAATGAGCAGTTCTTC.

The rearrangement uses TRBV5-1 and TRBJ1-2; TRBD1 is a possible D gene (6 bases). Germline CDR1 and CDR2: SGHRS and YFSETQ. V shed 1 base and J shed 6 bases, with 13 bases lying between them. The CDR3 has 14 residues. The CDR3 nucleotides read TGCGCCAGCAGCTTGTCCAGGGGAATGGATGGCTACACCTTC. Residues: CASSLSRGMDGYTF.

The CDR3 spells CAISVSSIMNTEAFF. The DNA for the CDR3 is TGTGCCATCAGTGTTAGTAGTATCATGAACACTGAAGCTTTCTTT. The chain links TRBV10-3 to TRBJ1-1; D gene unclear. The CDR3 contains 15 residues. The V gene's germline CDR1 is ENHRY and CDR2 SYGVKD. Between the trimmed V and J ends, which lost 4 bases and 0 bases, there was a span of 12 bases.